Each of the 9 T cell receptor beta chains below was sequenced from the same sample in a study of cytomegalovirus exposure and HLA in healthy donors. Sequenced by immunoSEQ multiplex PCR; TCRdb stores in-frame clones only, minus some. This sample has around 150,000 clones, with approximately 96% found just once. What was sequenced was PBMCs. All receptors come from a woman younger than 35 in good health and CMV-seronegative.

This sequence joins TRBV5-6 and TRBJ1-2, with TRBD1 matching 7 bases. With V trimmed by 4 bases and J by 4 bases, 13 bases remained unmatched. Per germline, CDR1 SGHDT and CDR2 YYEEEE. The CDR3 length is 16 residues. The CDR3 DNA is TGTGCCAGCAGCCTACCCTCACAGGGGTCGGCCTATGGCTACACCTTC. This translates into CASSLPSQGSAYGYTF.

V and J are TRBV19 and TRBJ2-7; 7 bases agree with TRBD1. CDR3 size: 14 residues. Germline V gives CDR1 LNHDA, CDR2 SQIVND (reference sequence). The V segment lost 5 bases and the J segment 0 bases; nucleotides outside the gene matches: 4. CDR3 coding DNA: TGTGCCAGTAGTCCGAGGGACAGCTCCTACGAGCAGTACTTC. Amino acids: CASSPRDSSYEQYF.

This clone has only a few counts. The rearrangement links TRBV7-9 to TRBJ1-2; D possibly corresponds to TRBD1 (5 bases). Germline values: CDR1 SEHNR, CDR2 FQNEAQ (reference sequence). V lost 1 base and J lost 4, with 10 bases in between. The CDR3 sequence is 14 residues long. The CDR3 sequence is CASSLGQSSYGYTF. The CDR3, as DNA: TGTGCCAGCAGCTTAGGACAGTCCTCCTATGGCTACACCTTC.

The rearrangement uses TRBV4-1 and TRBJ1-1; D unclear. V lost 1 base and J 5 bases, leaving 8 bases between the germline ends. The CDR3 loop spans 13 amino acids. Germline V gene lookup returns CDR1 MGHRA and CDR2 YSYEKL. This chain's CDR3 is CASSQGTGTEAFF. CDR3 nucleotides: TGCGCCAGCAGCCAAGGTACGGGGACTGAAGCTTTCTTT.

This clone has a single count. The V call is TRBV12-5, the J call TRBJ2-1, with TRBD2 identical over 13 bases. Germline V lookup: CDR1 LGHNT, CDR2 FRNRAP. The CDR3 has 14 residues. The V gene end was trimmed by 1 base and the J gene end by 10 bases; junction bases not matched to a gene: 1. The CDR3 bases are TGTGCTAGTGGTTTGGAGGGACTAGCGGGAGAGCAGTTCTTC. This encodes CASGLEGLAGEQFF. Drawing the rest from reference TRBV12-5 and TRBJ2-1, the complete variable domain is DARVTQTPRHKVTEMGQEVTMRCQPILGHNTVFWYRQTMMQGLELLAYFRNRAPLDDSGMPKDRFSAEMPDATLATLKIQPSEPRDSAVYFCASGLEGLAGEQFFGPGTRLTVL.

This clone was found once. The chain is built from TRBV5-6 and TRBJ2-7; 7 bases are a match to TRBD2. Germline V gives CDR1 SGHDT, CDR2 YYEEEE. The CDR3 extends over 17 amino acids. V trimming: 4 bases; J trimming: 3 bases; junction bases outside the gene matches: 16. The CDR3, as DNA: TGTGCCAGCAGCCTAGAAGGAGGGGCTAGCGGTCTCTACGAGCAGTACTTC. Translating it yields CASSLEGGASGLYEQYF.

CDR3 DNA sequence: TGTGCCAGCAGTTTACTTTCCCCCCCAGGGGCAGATACGCAGTATTTT. The encoded protein is CASSLLSPPGADTQYF. The rearrangement joins TRBV27 to TRBJ2-3; D might be TRBD1 (6 bases). CDR3 length equals 16 residues. Trimming took 2 bases from V and 4 from J, leaving 16 bases between them. CDR1 is MNHEY and CDR2 is SMNVEV in the germline V gene (reference sequence).

The V call is TRBV29-1, the J call TRBJ2-7; TRBD1 might be the D (6 bases). V was trimmed by 6 bases and J by 6 bases, leaving 27 bases between them. Germline V gene data show CDR1 as SQVTM and CDR2 as ANQGSEA. The CDR3 consists of 16 residues. The CDR3 sequence is CSVSGEGRGWGREQYF. CDR3 DNA sequence: TGCAGCGTCTCCGGTGAAGGGCGTGGTTGGGGGCGCGAGCAGTACTTC.

The J gene is TRBJ1-4, the V gene TRBV30; no reliable D call. V was cut by 0 bases and J by 7 bases, with 15 bases left in between. Germline CDR1 reads GTSNPN; CDR2 reads SVGIG (reference sequence). The CDR3 totals 15 residues. The CDR3 protein is CAWSVRKGSGEKLFF. CDR3 sequence (DNA): TGTGCCTGGAGTGTCCGCAAGGGTAGCGGTGAAAAACTGTTTTTT.